These 16 T cell receptor beta chains came from one sample sequenced in a study of post-analysis software for immune sequencing data. cDNA libraries for TCR beta contained unique molecular identifiers. TCRdb independently ran MiXCR on the PCR reads; one entry per CDR3 protein. This sample has hundreds of thousands of distinct CDR3 sequences, with around 44% found just once. These receptors have no identified antigens. General observations from the study: About five TRBV segments, including TRBV5-6, TRBV5-1 and TRBV20-1, were more frequent in patients than controls.

Sequencing was carried out using blood. Source of these receptors: a girl aged 5 to 17 with multiple sclerosis.

The J gene is TRBJ1-2, the V gene TRBV7-9; D uncertain. Deletions cut 3 bases from V and 2 bases from J, with 10 bases between. CDR3 size: 14 residues. The germline gives CDR1 SEHNR, CDR2 FQNEAQ (reference sequence). The CDR3 reads CASSFWEHNYGYTF. The CDR3 bases are TGTGCCAGCAGCTTTTGGGAACACAACTATGGCTACACCTTC. Filled out from reference TRBV7-9 and TRBJ1-2, the complete variable domain reads DTGVSQNPRHKITKRGQNVTFRCDPISEHNRLYWYRQTLGQGPEFLTYFQNEAQLEKSRLLSDRFSAERPKGSFSTLEIQRTEQGDSAMYLCASSFWEHNYGYTFGSGTRLTVV.

The table lists this clonotype with a count of one. Here the CDR3 DNA reads TGTGCCAGCAGCCAAGACGACGGACTAGATACGCAGTATTTT. Protein product: CASSQDDGLDTQYF. The chain joins TRBV4-2 to TRBJ2-3; the D gene is possibly TRBD2 (5 bases). This CDR3 has 14 residues. The germline CDR1 and CDR2 sequences are LGHNA and YNFKEQ. V lost 0 bases and J lost 5, with 9 bases in between.

This chain uses TRBV12-3 or TRBV12-4 with TRBJ2-1; TRBD1 matches at 7 bases. This CDR3 has 14 amino acids. After removal of 9 bases from V and 12 bases from J, the junction contained 17 bases not matched to a gene. The CDR3 reads CASTLGTATFLQFF. CDR3 bases: TGTGCCAGTACCTTAGGGACAGCTACTTTCTTGCAGTTCTTC.

This sequence joins TRBV7-9 and TRBJ2-5; 9 bases are a match to TRBD1. J was trimmed by 5 bases and V by 5 bases; bases with no gene match: 9. The germline CDR1 and CDR2 sequences are SEHNR and FQNEAQ (reference sequence). The CDR3 is 15 amino acids. In DNA, the CDR3 is TGTGCCAGCAGCCGGGGACAGGGACTACGTGAGACCCAGTACTTC. Its translation: CASSRGQGLRETQYF.

The sample holds a few counts of this clonotype. The CDR3 nucleotides read TGTGCCAGCAGCCAAGATCAGCCCGGGGCCTCCTACGAGCAGTACTTC. It encodes CASSQDQPGASYEQYF. This chain uses TRBV3-1 with TRBJ2-7; possibly TRBD1 or TRBD2 for D (5 bases each). CDR1 and CDR2 (germline): LGHDT, YNNKEL (reference sequence). V dropped 0 bases and J dropped 0 bases, with 12 bases sitting between them. The CDR3 totals 16 residues.

V is TRBV5-1 and J is TRBJ1-1, with D possibly TRBD1 on 6 matching bases. This CDR3 has 16 amino acids. Between the trimmed V and J ends, which lost 1 base and 1 base, there was a span of 14 bases. Germline-derived CDR1 and CDR2 are SGHRS and YFSETQ. The CDR3 sequence is CASSLPAPGENTEAFF. For the CDR3, the DNA is TGCGCCAGCAGCTTGCCGGCGCCAGGGGAGAACACTGAAGCTTTCTTT.

The V gene is TRBV5-1, the J gene TRBJ1-2; 11 bases fit TRBD1. This CDR3 comprises 14 residues. Germline loops: CDR1 SGHRS, CDR2 YFSETQ. V lost 3 bases to trimming and J lost 8 bases; unmatched junction nucleotides: 6. CDR3 in amino acids: CASSWEDRGQGYTF. The DNA of the CDR3 is TGCGCCAGCAGCTGGGAGGACAGGGGGCAGGGCTACACCTTC.

This clonotype was detected a few times. The rearrangement uses TRBV12-3 or TRBV12-4 and TRBJ1-2; a possible D gene is TRBD1 (5 bases). The V end was cut by 6 bases, the J end by 9 bases, with 14 bases between. The CDR3 sequence is 12 residues long. CDR3 region: CASRLREYSYTF. The CDR3 DNA sequence: TGTGCCAGCAGGCTCAGGGAATACAGCTACACCTTC.

The gene calls are TRBV9 and TRBJ2-7; D remains unclear. Trimming removed 1 base from V and 3 bases from J, with 8 bases in between. Germline V gene sequence: CDR1 SGDLS, CDR2 YYNGEE. This CDR3 is 13 amino acids long. The CDR3 loop is CASSVKADYEQYF. The DNA of the CDR3 is TGTGCCAGCAGCGTAAAGGCAGACTACGAGCAGTACTTC. Full variable domain (missing parts from reference TRBV9 and TRBJ2-7): DSGVTQTPKHLITATGQRVTLRCSPRSGDLSVYWYQQSLDQGLQFLIQYYNGEERAKGNILERFSAQQFPDLHSELNLSSLELGDSALYFCASSVKADYEQYFGPGTRLTVT.

This clonotype was seen more than once but under ten times. The chain employs TRBV20-1 and TRBJ2-5; no definite D call. CDR3 length equals 13 residues. Trimming shortened V by 5 bases and J by 2 bases, and 12 bases separated the two germline ends. Germline-derived CDR1 and CDR2 are DFQATT and SNEGSKA (reference sequence). The DNA for the CDR3 is TGCAGTGCTGTCGACGGCAGACAAGAGACCCAGTACTTC. Encoded protein: CSAVDGRQETQYF.

The V gene is TRBV18, the J gene TRBJ2-1, with 11 bases aligning to TRBD1. J lost 8 bases, V lost 2 bases, and 5 bases had no gene match. Germline CDR1 KGHSH, CDR2 LQKENI. The CDR3 covers 15 residues. CDR3 DNA: TGTGCCAGCTCACCAGGACAGGGGGCTGTGGATGAGCAGTTCTTC. As protein: CASSPGQGAVDEQFF.

This clonotype was detected only a few times. The chain employs TRBV9 and TRBJ1-2, with 8 bases identical to TRBD1. Losses at the gene ends were 4 bases for V and 3 bases for J; bases not matched to a gene: 8. Germline loops: CDR1 SGDLS, CDR2 YYNGEE. The CDR3 runs 15 residues. This CDR3 is CASSPGQGDYYGYTF. CDR3 DNA: TGTGCCAGCAGCCCAGGACAGGGAGATTACTATGGCTACACCTTC.

This clonotype was picked up a small number of times. V usage is TRBV29-1 and J usage is TRBJ1-1, with D uncertain. Germline V gives CDR1 SQVTM, CDR2 ANQGSEA. V was shortened by 4 bases and J by 0 bases, with 6 bases between the two germline ends. The CDR3 is 12 residues long. CDR3 nucleotides: TGCAGCGTTGTAGGTATGAACACTGAAGCTTTCTTT. Protein product: CSVVGMNTEAFF.

The chain carries TRBV5-1 and TRBJ2-1, with 9 bases fitting TRBD2. The germline CDR1 and CDR2 sequences are SGHRS and YFSETQ. V was pared by 9 bases and J by 8 bases, with 12 bases of the junction left unmatched. The length of the CDR3 is 14 residues. CDR3: CATNGGGAGDEQFF. For the CDR3, the DNA is TGCGCCACCAACGGCGGGGGGGCAGGCGATGAGCAGTTCTTC.

This clonotype was counted only a few times. The genes are TRBV12-3 or TRBV12-4 and TRBJ2-1, with TRBD1 as a possible D gene (7 bases). The length of the CDR3 is 17 residues. Deletions cut 6 bases from V and 0 bases from J, with 18 bases between. The CDR3, as DNA: TGTGCCAGCAGCCTCAGGGGGGCGCCGAGCTCCTACAATGAGCAGTTCTTC. It specifies CASSLRGAPSSYNEQFF.

This clonotype was seen more than once but under ten times. J is TRBJ2-6 and V is TRBV10-3; D call uncertain. Per germline, CDR1 ENHRY and CDR2 SYGVKD. Trimming took 7 bases from V and 0 from J, leaving 13 bases between them. The CDR3 is 16 amino acids. CDR3 nucleotides: TGTGCCATCACAAGGGATTCGGGCTCTGGGGCCAACGTCCTGACTTTC. This codes for CAITRDSGSGANVLTF.